Following are 2 T cell receptor beta chains from one sample sequenced in a study of vaccination effects on CD4 cells after COVID-19 (dated by TCRdb to between 2021 and 2023). To identify antigen-specific CD4+ T cell clonotypes by their expansion, the ViraFEST assay first stimulated PBMC with viral peptide pools and then applied TCR sequencing. After roughly 11 days of culture, CD4+ T cells were isolated with the EasySep CD4+ T cell isolation kit. None of the healthy vaccine recipients had a prior SARS-CoV-2 infection, which was confirmed by nucleocapsid antibody tests that came back negative both before and after vaccination. Their antigen targets remain unknown. Libraries came from the immunoSEQ multiplex PCR assay. Drawn from immuneACCESS, this table holds only the in-frame rearrangements with V and J called that TCRdb kept. Clones are partly lost; checked studies trace under half to an unresolved V gene and leave the rest unexplained. The table for this sample lists tens of thousands of clones; 65% to 70% of them were counted only once. The ten largest clonotypes hold approximately 10% of the sample.

The input for sequencing was CD4+ T cells from PBMCs cultured with HCoV-NL63 spike peptides, taken before COVID-19 vaccination. Taken with the paper, the label for cell subset or site translates to: HCoV-NL63 spike overlapping peptide pool stimulation. Source of these receptors: a human donor who received a COVID-19 vaccine.

The chain combines TRBV11-3 with TRBJ2-6; maybe TRBD1 (6 bases). The CDR3 is made up of 15 amino acids. Trimming pared 4 bases from V and 2 bases from J, leaving 9 bases between. Germline CDR1 and CDR2: SGHNT and YENEEA. The CDR3 DNA reads TGTGCCAGCAGCTCGGACAGAACTGGGGCCAACGTCCTGACTTTC. Its translation: CASSSDRTGANVLTF.

This clone was seen a few times. The gene calls are TRBV12-3 or TRBV12-4 and TRBJ1-2, with D possibly TRBD1 on 5 matching bases. This CDR3 is 11 amino acids long. Trimming pared 7 bases from V and 8 bases from J, leaving 11 bases between. The CDR3 nucleotides are TGTGCCAGCATCGGGGGTGGGGGCTACACCTTC. This gives the protein CASIGGGGYTF.